The present T cell receptor (beta chain) was sequenced within a study of response to subunit inactivated influenza vaccine. Germline V lookup: CDR1 ENHRY, CDR2 SYGVKD. V was clipped by 3 bases and J by 4 bases; unmatched bases: 8. The CDR3 spans 16 residues. This clonotype was seen only a few times. Its specificity is not known. Study-wide findings and caveats: Every seasonal influenza vaccination brings in few new T cells, the authors suggested.

TCRdb passed the RT-PCR reads through MiXCR, listing each CDR3 protein once. Of about 610,000 distinct CDR3 sequences listed, 14% are singletons. The rearrangement links TRBV10-3 to TRBJ2-3; 9 bases agree with TRBD2. The TCR comes from a man aged 50-60 years who received an inactivated influenza vaccine. Specimen: PBMCs from blood, collected less than 13 days after vaccination. The CDR3 DNA is TGTGCCATCAGTGACGGAGCGGGAGGTCTCGCAGATACGCAGTATTTT. It yields the protein CAISDGAGGLADTQYF.